A selection of T cell receptor beta chains follows, all from one sample in a study of CD8 T cells in ankylosing spondylitis. One entry per CDR3 protein, called by TCRdb with MiXCR from the 5' RACE reads. The sample records some 700,000 distinct CDR3 sequences, 15% to 20% being singletons. The material sequenced was blood, either unsorted or a sorted T cell fraction (not recorded which). The receptors shown here come from a male donor with ankylosing spondylitis. The CDR3 runs from the conserved cysteine through the conserved F or W. D genes are given only for firm matches. Expanded clones are given a class, and other clones once, few, many or no size at all.

D | J | V | size | DNA | CDR3
NA | TRBJ1-2 | TRBV7-9 | few | TGTGCCAGCAGCTGGTCGACCGCCAACTATGGCTACACCTTC | CASSWSTANYGYTF
NA | TRBJ2-1 | TRBV4-1 | few | TGCGCCAGCAGCCCCGGACCCTTATCCAATGAGCAGTTCTTC | CASSPGPLSNEQFF
TRBD1 | TRBJ1-2 | TRBV30 | NA | TGTGCCTGGAGCGCTCTGGGGACAGGGCTCTATGGCTACACCTTC | CAWSALGTGLYGYTF
NA | TRBJ2-3 | TRBV30 | few | TGTGCCTGGAGTGCAAGGCTAGAGACAGATACGCAGTATTTT | CAWSARLETDTQYF
TRBD2 | TRBJ2-7 | TRBV7-2 | NA | TGTGCCAGCAGCTTAGACCGGGGAGGGCCGGGCGAGCAGTACTTC | CASSLDRGGPGEQYF
TRBD1 | TRBJ1-1 | TRBV6-2/TRBV6-3 | once | TGTGCCAGCAGCCGAAACAGGGGTCTAGGCACTGAAGCTTTCTTT | CASSRNRGLGTEAFF
NA | TRBJ1-1 | TRBV27 | few | TGTGCCAGCAGCTCAGACCCTCGGACGGTGAACACTGAAGCTTTCTTT | CASSSDPRTVNTEAFF
NA | TRBJ2-7 | TRBV7-4 | NA | TGTGCCAGCAGCTTAATAACAGGCTACGAGCAGTACTTC | CASSLITGYEQYF
TRBD2 | TRBJ2-1 | TRBV18 | NA | TGTGCCAGCTCAACGAGGACTAGCGGGAGATGGAATGAGCAGTTCTTC | CASSTRTSGRWNEQFF
TRBD1 | TRBJ2-4 | TRBV6-1 | few | TGTGCCAGCAGAACTAGGACAGGGAAAAACATTCAGTACTTC | CASRTRTGKNIQYF
NA | TRBJ2-7 | TRBV6-1 | few | TGTGCCAGCAGTGACTTACCTGAAGGCGAGCAGTACTTC | CASSDLPEGEQYF
TRBD1 | TRBJ2-5 | TRBV11-2 | few | TGTGCCAGCAGCCCCGGACAGGTAGACCTGGAGACCCAGTACTTC | CASSPGQVDLETQYF
NA | TRBJ2-1 | TRBV9 | NA | TGTGCCAGCAGCCACTCCCGGGACCCCCTGGAGGGCTCCTACAATGAGCAGTTCTTC | CASSHSRDPLEGSYNEQFF
TRBD1 | TRBJ1-5 | TRBV20-1 | NA | TGCAGTGCCCCCGGGACAGGGGGTCAGCCCCAGCATTTT | CSAPGTGGQPQHF
NA | TRBJ1-1 | TRBV12-3/TRBV12-4 | many | TGTGCCAGCAGTCCCCACAGGAGAAACACTGAAGCTTTCTTT | CASSPHRRNTEAFF
NA | TRBJ2-7 | TRBV5-1 | few | TGCGCCAGCGGCTTTGTGGAGCCTCGCTCCTACGAGCAGTACTTC | CASGFVEPRSYEQYF
NA | TRBJ1-5 | TRBV3-1 | NA | TGTGCCAGCAGCCCAGGGAGGGATTGGGGCAATCAGCCCCAGCATTTT | CASSPGRDWGNQPQHF
NA | TRBJ1-5 | TRBV30 | NA | TGTGCCTGGAGTGTCTCCTGGCCCAATCAGCCCCAGCATTTT | CAWSVSWPNQPQHF
TRBD1 | TRBJ1-2 | TRBV5-1 | few | TGCGCCAGCAGCCCTGGACAGGGGGCGTCTTATGGCTACACCTTC | CASSPGQGASYGYTF
NA | TRBJ2-3 | TRBV20-1 | NA | TGCAGTGCTAGAGTGGCGGGAAATGCAGATACGCAGTATTTT | CSARVAGNADTQYF
NA | TRBJ2-7 | TRBV28 | few | TGTGCCAGCAGTGTCCGGGCGACTGTCGAGCAGTACTTC | CASSVRATVEQYF
TRBD2 | TRBJ2-1 | TRBV5-1 | NA | TGCGCCAGCAGCTTGGAGATAGCGGGAGGGTCCTACAATGAGCAGTTCTTC | CASSLEIAGGSYNEQFF
TRBD1 | TRBJ1-2 | TRBV4-3 | NA | TGCGCCAGCAGCCACCCGGGACAGACCTTCAAGGGCTACACCTTC | CASSHPGQTFKGYTF
NA | TRBJ2-2 | TRBV12-3/TRBV12-4 | many | TGTGCCAGCAGTTTTCAGTACACCGGGGAGCTGTTTTTT | CASSFQYTGELFF
TRBD2 | TRBJ2-7 | TRBV5-1 | NA | TGCGCCAGCAGCGGACTAGAAGGGGTGCAGTACTTC | CASSGLEGVQYF
TRBD2 | TRBJ2-2 | TRBV6-1 | few | TGTGCCGCCACGGGGGGACTAGAGAACACCGGGGAGCTGTTTTTT | CAATGGLENTGELFF
NA | TRBJ2-3 | TRBV9 | many | TGTGCCAGCAGCGTAGGGGGGTATTCTAGCACAGATACGCAGTATTTT | CASSVGGYSSTDTQYF
TRBD1 | TRBJ2-5 | TRBV18 | NA | TGTGCCAGCTCCCCCCCTGGACAGGGCCTAGGAGAGACCCAGTACTTC | CASSPPGQGLGETQYF
TRBD1 | TRBJ2-7 | TRBV27 | few | TGTGCCAGCAGTTTATCTGGGACAGGGATCCACGAGCAGTACTTC | CASSLSGTGIHEQYF
NA | TRBJ2-6 | TRBV27 | NA | TGTGCCAGCAGTTTATCCCACAGCTCTGGGGCCAACGTCCTGACTTTC | CASSLSHSSGANVLTF
TRBD1 | TRBJ1-1 | TRBV5-1 | NA | TGCGCCAGCAGCACCGTACGGGACAGGGGCGGTGAAGCTTTCTTT | CASSTVRDRGGEAFF
NA | TRBJ2-3 | TRBV12-3/TRBV12-4 | few | TGTGCCAGCAGTTTAGTGGCGGACGCAGATACGCAGTATTTT | CASSLVADADTQYF
TRBD2 | TRBJ2-1 | TRBV10-3 | NA | TGTGCCATCGGCCCGCGGCTCGCGGGAGGGGCCTACAATGAGCAGTTCTTC | CAIGPRLAGGAYNEQFF
NA | TRBJ2-3 | TRBV20-1 | few | TGCAGTGCTACGACACCATCTACCACAGATACGCAGTATTTT | CSATTPSTTDTQYF
TRBD1 | TRBJ1-1 | TRBV4-1 | NA | TGCGCCAGCAGCCATAGCCGTCAAGGGACAGGGAGGTTGGACACTGAAGCTTTCTTT | CASSHSRQGTGRLDTEAFF
NA | TRBJ2-1 | TRBV12-3/TRBV12-4 | few | TGTGCCAGCAACGGAGGGTTTGGTCGGGAGCGTCAGGTGCAGTTCTTC | CASNGGFGRERQVQFF
NA | TRBJ2-2 | TRBV20-1 | NA | TGCAGTGCTACCCGCCGCGGGGCAGGAACCGGGGAGCTGTTTTTT | CSATRRGAGTGELFF
NA | TRBJ2-7 | TRBV20-1 | NA | TGCAGTGCTAGAGATGGGGGGGGCATGGGCGAGCAGTACTTC | CSARDGGGMGEQYF
TRBD1 | TRBJ1-6 | TRBV11-1 | NA | TGTGCCAGCAGCTTAGGGGGACAGGGGGTGACCATAGATTCACCCCTCCACTTT | CASSLGGQGVTIDSPLHF
TRBD2 | TRBJ2-5 | TRBV10-3 | few | TGTGCCATCAGTGAGTCGACTACTAGCGGGTACCAAGAGACCCAGTACTTC | CAISESTTSGYQETQYF
NA | TRBJ1-2 | TRBV28 | few | TGTGCCAGCAGTCCCCGGGACGCCAGAATTAACTATGGCTACACCTTC | CASSPRDARINYGYTF
NA | TRBJ2-1 | TRBV5-1 | few | TGCGCCAGCAGCTTGGCCGAGCGGAGCTCCTACAATGAGCAGTTCTTC | CASSLAERSSYNEQFF
NA | TRBJ1-1 | TRBV6-1 | few | TGTGCCAGCAGCCGGGCCCTGACACCTTCGGCGGGGGAAACTGAAGCTTTCTTT | CASSRALTPSAGETEAFF
NA | TRBJ2-5 | TRBV5-1 | few | TGCGCCAGCAGCTTGCTCTCTAACCAAGAGACCCAGTACTTC | CASSLLSNQETQYF
NA | TRBJ2-3 | TRBV5-1 | few | TGCGCCAGCAGCTTGGGTCGGGACTTCACAGATACGCAGTATTTT | CASSLGRDFTDTQYF
NA | TRBJ2-1 | TRBV4-1 | NA | TGCGCCAGCAGCCAAGATGGCGGGGTTCAGTACAATGAGCAGTTCTTC | CASSQDGGVQYNEQFF
NA | TRBJ2-1 | TRBV9 | NA | TGTGCCAGCAGCCCCCTTAGCGGTCCCTCCTACAATGAGCAGTTCTTC | CASSPLSGPSYNEQFF
TRBD2 | TRBJ2-3 | TRBV6-1 | NA | TGTGCCAGCAGCCACGGGACTAGCGGGGGGCTCACAGATACGCAGTATTTT | CASSHGTSGGLTDTQYF
NA | TRBJ1-2 | TRBV19 | NA | TGTGCCAGCTACTATGGCTACACCTTC | CASYYGYTF
TRBD1 | TRBJ2-2 | TRBV12-3/TRBV12-4 | NA | TGTGCCAGCAGTCATGGGACAGGGAGAAACACCGGGGAGCTGTTTTTT | CASSHGTGRNTGELFF
TRBD1 | TRBJ2-2 | TRBV18 | NA | TGTGCCAGCCACGGGGTCGGGACAGACAACACCGGGGAGCTGTTTTTT | CASHGVGTDNTGELFF
NA | TRBJ2-4 | TRBV4-2 | NA | TGTGCCAGCAGCCAAGATCGGGTTAGCGGAAACATTCAGTACTTC | CASSQDRVSGNIQYF